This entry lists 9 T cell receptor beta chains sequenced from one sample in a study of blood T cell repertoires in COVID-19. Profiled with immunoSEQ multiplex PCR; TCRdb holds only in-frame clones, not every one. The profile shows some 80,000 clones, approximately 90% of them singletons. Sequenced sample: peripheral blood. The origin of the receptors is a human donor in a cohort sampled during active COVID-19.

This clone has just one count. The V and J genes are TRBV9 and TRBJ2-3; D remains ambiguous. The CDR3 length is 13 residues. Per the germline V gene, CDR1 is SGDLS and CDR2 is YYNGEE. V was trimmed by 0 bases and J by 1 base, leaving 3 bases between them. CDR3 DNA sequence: TGTGCCAGCAGCGTAGGAGGCACAGATACGCAGTATTTT. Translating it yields CASSVGGTDTQYF. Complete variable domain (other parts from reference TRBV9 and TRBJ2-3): DSGVTQTPKHLITATGQRVTLRCSPRSGDLSVYWYQQSLDQGLQFLIQYYNGEERAKGNILERFSAQQFPDLHSELNLSSLELGDSALYFCASSVGGTDTQYFGPGTRLTVL.

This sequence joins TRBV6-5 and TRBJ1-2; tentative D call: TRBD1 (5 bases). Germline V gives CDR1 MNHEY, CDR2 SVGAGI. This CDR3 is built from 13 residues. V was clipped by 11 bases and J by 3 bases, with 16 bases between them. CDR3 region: CAVRRDSDYGYTF. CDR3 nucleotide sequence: TGTGCCGTACGGAGGGACTCGGACTATGGCTACACCTTC.

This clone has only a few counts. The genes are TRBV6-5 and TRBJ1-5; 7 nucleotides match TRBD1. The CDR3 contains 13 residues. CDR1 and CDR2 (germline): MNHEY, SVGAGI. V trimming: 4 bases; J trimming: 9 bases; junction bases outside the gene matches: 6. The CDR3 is CASSWTGEGPQHF. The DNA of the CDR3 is TGTGCCAGCAGTTGGACAGGTGAGGGGCCCCAGCATTTT.

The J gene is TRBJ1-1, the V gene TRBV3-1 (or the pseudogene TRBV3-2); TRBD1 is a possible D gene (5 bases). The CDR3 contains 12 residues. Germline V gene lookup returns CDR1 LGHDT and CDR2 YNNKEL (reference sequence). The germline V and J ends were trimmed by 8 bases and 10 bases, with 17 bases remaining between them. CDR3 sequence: CASGPREEGAFF. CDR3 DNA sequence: TGTGCCAGCGGACCCAGGGAGGAGGGAGCTTTCTTT.

The CDR3 sequence: CASSEAGRRTDTQYF. CDR3 DNA: TGTGCCAGCAGTGAAGCGGGGCGGCGCACAGATACGCAGTATTTT. V is TRBV2 and J is TRBJ2-3; D may be TRBD1 (5 bases). Germline V lookup: CDR1 SNHLY, CDR2 FYNNEI. Deletions cut 0 bases from V and 1 base from J, with 8 bases between. This CDR3 comprises 15 residues.

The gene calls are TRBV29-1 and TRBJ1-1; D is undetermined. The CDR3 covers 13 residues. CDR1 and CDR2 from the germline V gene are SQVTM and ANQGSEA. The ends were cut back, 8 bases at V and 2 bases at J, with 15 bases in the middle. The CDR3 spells CSTPGRDNTEAFF. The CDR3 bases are TGCAGCACCCCCGGACGGGATAACACTGAAGCTTTCTTT.

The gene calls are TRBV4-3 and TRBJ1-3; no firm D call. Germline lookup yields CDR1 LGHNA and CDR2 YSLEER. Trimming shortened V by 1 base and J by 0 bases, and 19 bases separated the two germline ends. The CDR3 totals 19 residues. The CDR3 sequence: CASSQAPVVSASSGNTIYF. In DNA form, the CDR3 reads TGCGCCAGCAGCCAAGCCCCCGTGGTCAGCGCTTCCTCTGGAAACACCATATATTTT.

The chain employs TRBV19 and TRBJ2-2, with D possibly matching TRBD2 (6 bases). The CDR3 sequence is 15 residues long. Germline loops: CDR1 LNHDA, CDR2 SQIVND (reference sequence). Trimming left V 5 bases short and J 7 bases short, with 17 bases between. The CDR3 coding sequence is TGTGCCAGTAGTGGCGGGACTCTGCTCGGCGGGGAGCTGTTTTTT. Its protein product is CASSGGTLLGGELFF. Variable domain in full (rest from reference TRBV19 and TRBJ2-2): DGGITQSPKYLFRKEGQNVTLSCEQNLNHDAMYWYRQDPGQGLRLIYYSQIVNDFQKGDIAEGYSVSREKKESFPLTVTSAQKNPTAFYLCASSGGTLLGGELFFGEGSRLTVL.

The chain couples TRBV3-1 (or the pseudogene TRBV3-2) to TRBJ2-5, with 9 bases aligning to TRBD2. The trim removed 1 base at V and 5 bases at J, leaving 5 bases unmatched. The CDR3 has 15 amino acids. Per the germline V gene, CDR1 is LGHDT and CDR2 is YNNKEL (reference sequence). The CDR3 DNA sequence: TGTGCCAGCAGCCAAGGGCTAGCGGGATGGGAGACCCAGTACTTC. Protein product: CASSQGLAGWETQYF.